The 24 T cell receptor beta chains reported below all come from one sample, sequenced in a study of cytomegalovirus exposure and HLA in healthy donors. This PCR relied on a set of 60 Vbeta primers and 13 Jbeta primers. Sequencing used immunoSEQ multiplex PCR; TCRdb keeps in-frame clones, though not all of them. The sample contains roughly 72,000 clones, almost 80% of which appear only once. The material sequenced was PBMCs. These receptors were taken from a woman between 35 and 50 years old in good health and CMV-seropositive.

This sequence joins TRBV6-1 and TRBJ1-1, with 11 bases aligning to TRBD1. Germline V gene data show CDR1 as MNHNS and CDR2 as SASEGT. This CDR3 is 15 amino acids long. The ends lost 5 bases at V and 10 bases at J; junction bases unmatched: 12. The CDR3 is CASSSPGTGGMSAFF. CDR3 DNA: TGTGCCAGCAGTTCCCCCGGGACAGGGGGTATGTCAGCTTTCTTT.

This chain links TRBV6-4 with TRBJ2-1; TRBD1 matches 11 bases. The V and J ends lost 0 bases and 6 bases, in that order; junction bases with no gene match: 4. CDR1 and CDR2 (germline): MRHNA, SNTAGT. The CDR3 is 16 residues long. CDR3 in amino acids: CASSDSTGTGGNEQFF. The CDR3 region has the DNA TGTGCCAGCAGTGACTCGACCGGGACAGGGGGCAATGAGCAGTTCTTC.

This clone was recorded a few times. The chain recombines TRBV5-4 with TRBJ1-2, with 8 bases that match TRBD1. J was trimmed by 2 bases and V by 5 bases; bases with no gene match: 11. This CDR3 region has 16 residues. Germline V gene data show CDR1 as SGHNT and CDR2 as YYREEE (reference sequence). CDR3 region: CASSLALRTGNYGYTF. The CDR3, as DNA: TGTGCCAGCAGTCTTGCCTTGAGGACAGGGAACTATGGCTACACCTTC.

The chain links TRBV2 to TRBJ2-5; possibly TRBD1 for D (6 bases). Germline lookup yields CDR1 SNHLY and CDR2 FYNNEI. This CDR3 is 14 amino acids long. V lost 10 bases to trimming and J lost 2 bases, with 17 bases between them. The CDR3: CAIERRTEQETQYF. CDR3 in DNA: TGTGCCATAGAGCGGAGGACAGAGCAAGAGACCCAGTACTTC.

The chain joins TRBV2 to TRBJ2-1; maybe TRBD1 (5 bases). The V and J ends lost 2 bases and 2 bases respectively, with 19 bases between them. The CDR3 has 18 residues. Germline lookup yields CDR1 SNHLY and CDR2 FYNNEI. CDR3 sequence: CASSEILSLAGTYNEQFF. In DNA, the CDR3 is TGTGCCAGCAGTGAAATTCTGAGTTTGGCAGGGACCTACAATGAGCAGTTCTTC.

The chain combines TRBV7-3 with TRBJ2-3; 9 bases fit TRBD1. V lost 0 bases and J lost 1; bases outside the gene matches: 5. The germline V gene encodes CDR1 SGHTA and CDR2 FQGTGA. CDR3 length: 17 residues. The CDR3 region has the DNA TGTGCCAGCAGCTTAACATCACAGGGGGCCGGCACAGATACGCAGTATTTT. It encodes CASSLTSQGAGTDTQYF. Based on the CDR3 plus reference TRBV7-3 and TRBJ2-3, the full variable domain is GAGVSQTPSNKVTEKGKYVELRCDPISGHTALYWYRQSLGQGPEFLIYFQGTGAADDSGLPNDRFFAVRPEGSVSTLKIQRTERGDSAVYLCASSLTSQGAGTDTQYFGPGTRLTVL.

The chain couples TRBV19 to TRBJ2-1; 9 bases are shared with TRBD1. After removal of 6 bases from V and 5 bases from J, the junction contained 11 bases not matched to a gene. Germline CDR1 LNHDA, CDR2 SQIVND (reference sequence). This CDR3 is built from 16 residues. CDR3 DNA: TGTGCCAGTAGGCTGACCGGGACAGGGAAAAACAATGAGCAGTTCTTC. It is translated as CASRLTGTGKNNEQFF.

The CDR3 DNA is TGTGCCAGCACTACTCCGCCGCGGACTGAAGCTTTCTTT. Protein sequence: CASTTPPRTEAFF. The chain couples TRBV28 to TRBJ1-1; D is ambiguous. The CDR3 totals 13 residues. Trimming took 7 bases from V and 5 from J, leaving 14 bases between them. Germline V gene sequence: CDR1 MDHEN, CDR2 SYDVKM.

J is TRBJ2-7 and V is TRBV4-1; D gene unclear. The CDR3 length is 13 residues. Trimming shortened V by 1 base and J by 3 bases, and 7 bases separated the two germline ends. Germline values: CDR1 MGHRA, CDR2 YSYEKL. The CDR3 is CASSQGDFYEQYF. CDR3 sequence (DNA): TGCGCCAGCAGCCAAGGTGACTTCTACGAGCAGTACTTC.

The V gene is TRBV5-4, the J gene TRBJ1-1; tentatively, D is TRBD1 (6 bases). Germline values: CDR1 SGHNT, CDR2 YYREEE (reference sequence). The CDR3 sequence is 14 residues long. V dropped 4 bases and J dropped 0 bases, with 10 bases sitting between them. The CDR3 spells CASSITGMNTEAFF. Written as DNA, the CDR3 is TGTGCCAGCAGCATAACAGGGATGAACACTGAAGCTTTCTTT.

The rearrangement links TRBV29-1 to TRBJ2-1; 9 nucleotides line up with TRBD1. Germline values: CDR1 SQVTM, CDR2 ANQGSEA. With 3 bases clipped from V and 6 bases from J, the junction kept 6 bases outside the gene matches. This CDR3 has 14 residues. The CDR3 DNA reads TGCAGCGTTGACGGACAGGGGCAGGGCAATGAGCAGTTCTTC. Translating gives CSVDGQGQGNEQFF.

This chain connects TRBV30 to TRBJ1-5; D might be TRBD1 (5 bases). In germline, CDR1 is GTSNPN, CDR2 SVGIG (reference sequence). The CDR3 is 14 amino acids. Trimming removed 3 bases from V and 4 bases from J, with 13 bases in between. The CDR3 sequence is CAWRSGGENQPQHF. The CDR3 nucleotides are TGTGCCTGGAGATCCGGGGGGGAGAATCAGCCCCAGCATTTT.

This clone occurred a few times. The chain couples TRBV6-6 to TRBJ1-3; D gene ambiguous. Trimming pared 5 bases from V and 0 bases from J, leaving 8 bases between. The germline gives CDR1 MNHNY, CDR2 SVGAGI (reference sequence). The CDR3 is 14 residues long. As DNA, the CDR3 is TGTGCCAGCAGTGGCGCGGGCTCTGGAAACACCATATATTTT. As protein: CASSGAGSGNTIYF.

The rearrangement joins TRBV6-6 to TRBJ2-7, with 7 bases aligning to TRBD2. The V and J ends lost 6 bases and 0 bases, in that order; junction bases with no gene match: 5. In germline, CDR1 is MNHNY, CDR2 SVGAGI (reference sequence). The CDR3 is 14 residues long. The CDR3 sequence: CASRSSGTSYEQYF. CDR3 nucleotides: TGTGCCAGCAGATCCAGCGGGACCTCCTACGAGCAGTACTTC.

This chain connects TRBV5-3 to TRBJ1-2, with D possibly matching TRBD1 (6 bases). TRBV5-3 falls under the ORF class, with uncertain function. The CDR3 sequence is 14 residues long. Trimming cost V 4 bases and J 2 bases, with 12 bases left between them. CDR3 in amino acids: CARSEWGGNYGYTF. CDR3 coding DNA: TGTGCCAGAAGCGAATGGGGGGGCAACTATGGCTACACCTTC.

The chain combines TRBV6-1 with TRBJ2-7; weak D call: TRBD1 (6 bases). Germline-derived CDR1 and CDR2 are MNHNS and SASEGT. The CDR3 totals 15 residues. Trimming took 7 bases from V and 3 from J, leaving 19 bases between them. CDR3 DNA: TGTGCCAGCATGGATCAGGGGCGGCGTGACTACGAGCAGTACTTC. It is translated as CASMDQGRRDYEQYF.

The chain uses TRBV5-6 and TRBJ2-5; tentative D call: TRBD2 (6 bases). The V end was cut by 0 bases, the J end by 5 bases, with 11 bases between. CDR1 and CDR2 (germline): SGHDT, YYEEEE. The CDR3 spans 14 residues. CDR3 region: CASSLVPEGETQYF. As DNA, the CDR3 is TGTGCCAGCAGCTTGGTACCGGAGGGGGAGACCCAGTACTTC.

The rearrangement links TRBV29-1 to TRBJ1-2; D may be TRBD1 (5 bases). V was shortened by 6 bases and J by 0 bases, with 17 bases between the two germline ends. Germline V lookup: CDR1 SQVTM, CDR2 ANQGSEA. The CDR3 is 15 amino acids. Here the CDR3 DNA reads TGCAGCGTCGGACCCCGACAGATATCTAACTATGGCTACACCTTC. As protein: CSVGPRQISNYGYTF.

The chain couples TRBV4-1 to TRBJ1-4; no clear D. Germline assignment: CDR1 MGHRA and CDR2 YSYEKL. CDR3 length: 17 residues. V was shortened by 0 bases and J by 0 bases, with 11 bases between the two germline ends. The CDR3 reads CASSQDSTQTTNEKLFF. DNA of the CDR3: TGCGCCAGCAGCCAAGATTCCACCCAGACAACTAATGAAAAACTGTTTTTT.

There are a few counts of this clone. The chain has TRBV7-6 and TRBJ1-4; maybe TRBD1 (6 bases). Deletions cut 1 base from V and 8 bases from J, with 14 bases between. Germline V gene sequence: CDR1 SGHVS, CDR2 FNYEAQ. The CDR3 length is 15 residues. The CDR3 DNA follows: TGTGCCAGCAGCTTAGTGGACAGCGGATCCGAAAAACTGTTTTTT. As protein: CASSLVDSGSEKLFF.

The chain links TRBV9 to TRBJ1-2; D is possibly TRBD1 (6 bases). Germline assignment: CDR1 SGDLS and CDR2 YYNGEE. Trimming shortened V by 4 bases and J by 0 bases, and 19 bases separated the two germline ends. This CDR3 contains 17 residues. The CDR3, as DNA: TGTGCCAGCAGCCACCCTTTGGGGACACCCACTAACTATGGCTACACCTTC. It yields the protein CASSHPLGTPTNYGYTF.

V gene TRBV30 combines with J gene TRBJ1-1, with 7 bases lining up with TRBD1. The V gene's germline CDR1 is GTSNPN and CDR2 SVGIG (reference sequence). Trimming removed 1 base from V and 1 base from J; junction bases left unmatched: 9. The CDR3 loop spans 16 amino acids. The CDR3 bases are TGTGCCTGGAGTGCAGGGGCGACAGGGACGAACACTGAAGCTTTCTTT. Translation gives CAWSAGATGTNTEAFF.

A few counts support this clone. V usage is TRBV5-6 and J usage is TRBJ2-7; 7 positions agree with TRBD2. V shed 2 bases, J shed 4 bases, and the junction held 3 bases outside the gene matches. The V gene's germline CDR1 is SGHDT and CDR2 YYEEEE. CDR3 size: 13 residues. The CDR3 DNA sequence: TGTGCCAGCAGCTTCTTGGGGGGGTACGAGCAGTACTTC. Protein product: CASSFLGGYEQYF.

In this sample, this clone turned up a few times. The chain employs TRBV7-3 and TRBJ1-4; 7 nucleotides line up with TRBD1. Germline V gives CDR1 SGHTA, CDR2 FQGTGA. Losses at the gene ends were 4 bases for V and 7 bases for J; bases not matched to a gene: 9. This CDR3 comprises 15 residues. CDR3: CASSSPWDRSEKLFF. DNA of the CDR3: TGTGCCAGCAGCTCCCCCTGGGACAGAAGTGAAAAACTGTTTTTT.